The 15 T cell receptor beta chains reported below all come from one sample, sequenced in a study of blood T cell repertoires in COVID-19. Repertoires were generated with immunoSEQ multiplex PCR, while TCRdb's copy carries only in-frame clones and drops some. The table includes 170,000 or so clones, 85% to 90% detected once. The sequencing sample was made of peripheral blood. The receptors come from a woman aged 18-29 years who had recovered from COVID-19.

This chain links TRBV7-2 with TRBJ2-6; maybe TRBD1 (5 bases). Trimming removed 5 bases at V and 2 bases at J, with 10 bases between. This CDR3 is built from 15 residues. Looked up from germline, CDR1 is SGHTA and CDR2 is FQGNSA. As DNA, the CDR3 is TGTGCCAGCAGCACCAGGGCCGCTGGGGCCAACGTCCTGACTTTC. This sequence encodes CASSTRAAGANVLTF.

For the CDR3, the DNA is TGTGCCAGCAGCTTTATTAGGACTTCAGTCAAGGTGGAGACCCAGTACTTC. Protein: CASSFIRTSVKVETQYF. The chain employs TRBV7-2 and TRBJ2-5; perhaps TRBD2 as D (5 bases). This CDR3 is built from 17 residues. V lost 3 bases and J 5 bases, leaving 22 bases between the germline ends. Germline V gives CDR1 SGHTA, CDR2 FQGNSA.

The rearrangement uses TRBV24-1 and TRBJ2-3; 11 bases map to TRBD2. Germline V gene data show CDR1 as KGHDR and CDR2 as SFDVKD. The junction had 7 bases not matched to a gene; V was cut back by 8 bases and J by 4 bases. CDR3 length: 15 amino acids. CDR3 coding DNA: TGTGCCACCATGTCTAGCGGGAGGTTAGCAGATACGCAGTATTTT. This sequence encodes CATMSSGRLADTQYF.

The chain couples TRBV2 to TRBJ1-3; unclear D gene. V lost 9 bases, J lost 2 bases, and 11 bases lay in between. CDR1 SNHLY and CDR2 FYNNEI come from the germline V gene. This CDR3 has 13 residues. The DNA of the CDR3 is TGTGCCAGAGCGGCCGGGGCTGGAAACACCATATATTTT. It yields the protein CARAAGAGNTIYF. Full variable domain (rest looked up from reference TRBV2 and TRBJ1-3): EPEVTQTPSHQVTQMGQEVILRCVPISNHLYFYWYRQILGQKVEFLVSFYNNEISEKSEIFDDQFSVERPDGSNFTLKIRSTKLEDSAMYFCARAAGAGNTIYFGEGSWLTVV.

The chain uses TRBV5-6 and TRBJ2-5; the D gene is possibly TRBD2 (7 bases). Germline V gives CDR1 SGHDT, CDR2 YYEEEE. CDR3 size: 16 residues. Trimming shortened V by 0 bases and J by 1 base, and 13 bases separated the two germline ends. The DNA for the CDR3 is TGTGCCAGCAGCTTGGTGGGGGGGGCTTCCCAAGAGACCCAGTACTTC. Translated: CASSLVGGASQETQYF.

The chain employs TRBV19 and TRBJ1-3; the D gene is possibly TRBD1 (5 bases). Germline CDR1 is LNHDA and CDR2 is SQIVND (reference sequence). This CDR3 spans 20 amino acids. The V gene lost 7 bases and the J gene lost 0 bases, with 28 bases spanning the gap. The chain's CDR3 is CASTVKVIDGQPYSGNTIYF. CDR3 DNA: TGTGCCAGTACCGTAAAAGTGATTGATGGACAACCTTACTCTGGAAACACCATATATTTT.

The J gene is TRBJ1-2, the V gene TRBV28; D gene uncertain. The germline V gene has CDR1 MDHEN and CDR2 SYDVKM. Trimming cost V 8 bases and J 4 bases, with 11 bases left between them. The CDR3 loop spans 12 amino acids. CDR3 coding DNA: TGTGCCAGCCAGGTGGGCGTCTATGGCTACACCTTC. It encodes CASQVGVYGYTF.

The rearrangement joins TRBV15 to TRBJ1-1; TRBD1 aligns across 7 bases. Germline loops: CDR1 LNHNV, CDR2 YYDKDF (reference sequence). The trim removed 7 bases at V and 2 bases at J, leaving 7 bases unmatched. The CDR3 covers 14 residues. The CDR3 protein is CATKTGTENTEAFF. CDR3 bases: TGTGCCACCAAGACCGGGACAGAAAACACTGAAGCTTTCTTT.

The CDR3 DNA sequence: TGTGCCAGCAGCCCCGAGGCGACCCATAGGCTAGCCAAAAACATTCAGTACTTC. Protein sequence: CASSPEATHRLAKNIQYF. The chain carries TRBV7-9 and TRBJ2-4; no reliable D call. The germline V gene has CDR1 SEHNR and CDR2 FQNEAQ (reference sequence). The V end lost 5 bases, the J end lost 0 bases, and 20 bases lay between the germline ends. The CDR3 is 18 amino acids.

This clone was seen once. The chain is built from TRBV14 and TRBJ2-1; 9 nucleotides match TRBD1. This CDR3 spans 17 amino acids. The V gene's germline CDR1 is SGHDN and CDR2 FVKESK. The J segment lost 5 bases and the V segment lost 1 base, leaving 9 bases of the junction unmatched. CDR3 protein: CASSQAGTGRKDNEQFF. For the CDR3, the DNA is TGTGCCAGCAGCCAAGCTGGGACAGGGCGAAAGGACAATGAGCAGTTCTTC.

The CDR3 is CASSAGQAYYGYTF. As DNA, the CDR3 is TGTGCCAGCAGCGCGGGACAGGCCTACTATGGCTACACCTTC. The V call is TRBV9, the J call TRBJ1-2; 8 bases agree with TRBD1. The J segment lost 3 bases and the V segment lost 3 bases, leaving 4 bases of the junction unmatched. The CDR3 runs 14 residues. Germline CDR1 and CDR2: SGDLS and YYNGEE.

The CDR3 sequence is CASSYSNAVTEAFF. CDR3 nucleotide sequence: TGTGCCAGCAGTTACTCGAACGCAGTTACTGAAGCTTTCTTT. The chain combines TRBV6-2 or TRBV6-3 with TRBJ1-1; D gene unclear. The CDR3 runs to 14 residues. Germline-derived CDR1 and CDR2 are MNHEY and SVGEGT. The V gene lost 0 bases and the J gene lost 5 bases, with 10 bases spanning the gap.

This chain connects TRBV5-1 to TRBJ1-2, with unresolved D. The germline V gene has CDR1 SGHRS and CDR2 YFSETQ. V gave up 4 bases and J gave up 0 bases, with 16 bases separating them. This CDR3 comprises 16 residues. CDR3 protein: CASSPDPRRTNYGYTF. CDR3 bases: TGCGCCAGCAGCCCTGACCCGAGGAGGACTAACTATGGCTACACCTTC.

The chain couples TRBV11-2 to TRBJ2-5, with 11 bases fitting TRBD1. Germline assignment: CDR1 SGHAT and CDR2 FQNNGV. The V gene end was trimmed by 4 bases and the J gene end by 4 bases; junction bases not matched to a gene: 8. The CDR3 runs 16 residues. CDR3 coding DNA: TGTGCCAGCAGCTCTAGGGACAGGGGGGCGGGAGAGACCCAGTACTTC. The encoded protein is CASSSRDRGAGETQYF.

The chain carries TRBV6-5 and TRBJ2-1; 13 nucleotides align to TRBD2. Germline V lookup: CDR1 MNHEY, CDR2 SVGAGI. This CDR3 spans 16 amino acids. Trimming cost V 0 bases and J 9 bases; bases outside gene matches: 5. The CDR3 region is CASSYSRLAGGFEQFF. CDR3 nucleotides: TGTGCCAGCAGTTACTCGAGACTAGCGGGAGGATTTGAGCAGTTCTTC.